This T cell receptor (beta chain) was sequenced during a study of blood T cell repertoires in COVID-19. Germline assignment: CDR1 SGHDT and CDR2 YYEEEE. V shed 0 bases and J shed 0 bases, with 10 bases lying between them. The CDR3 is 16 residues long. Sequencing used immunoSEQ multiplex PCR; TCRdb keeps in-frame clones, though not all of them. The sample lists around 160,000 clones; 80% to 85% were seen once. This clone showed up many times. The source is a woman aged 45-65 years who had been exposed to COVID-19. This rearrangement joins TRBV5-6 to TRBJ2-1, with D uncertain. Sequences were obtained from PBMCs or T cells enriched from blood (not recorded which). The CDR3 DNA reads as TGTGCCAGCAGCTTGGTTGGGCGACGCTCCTACAATGAGCAGTTCTTC. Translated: CASSLVGRRSYNEQFF.